This TCR beta chain was identified in a study of blood T cell repertoires in COVID-19. The study drew participants aged about 18 to 95 years from about two dozen US areas. Cohorts were based on clinical histories the participants reported. Recovered Cohort 3 donors showed two negative PCRs, clearance, or symptom resolution. The CDR3 length is 14 residues. CDR1 SQVTM and CDR2 ANQGSEA come from the germline V gene. Trimming pared 7 bases from V and 4 bases from J, leaving 17 bases between. Original data processing: Estimation of nucleated cell counts was performed using reference gene primer amplification. The protocol was immunoSEQ multiplex PCR, while the TCRdb copy is restricted to in-frame clones and leaves out a portion. The DNA was the basis for D and trimming; V, J and clone size are from that table. This table holds a few hundred thousand clones, 75% to 90% found once.

The chain joins TRBV29-1 to TRBJ1-5, with D possibly matching TRBD1 (6 bases). The sample comprised PBMCs or T cells enriched from blood (not recorded which). The sequence derives from a man aged 40-55 years who had recovered from COVID-19. CDR3 residues: CSASGDVANQPQHF. CDR3 nucleotides: TGCAGCGCCTCAGGGGACGTAGCAAATCAGCCCCAGCATTTT.